A single sample gave rise to the 18 T cell receptor beta chains below, sequenced in a study of T cells in localized non-small cell lung cancer. Sequencing used immunoSEQ multiplex PCR; TCRdb keeps in-frame clones, though not all of them. The sample shows roughly 90,000 clones, approximately 91% of them seen only once. Material: PBMCs, obtained before any cancer treatment. These receptor sequences come from a woman aged 35 to 75 with stage II squamous cell lung carcinoma.

This chain links TRBV7-9 with TRBJ1-5; 7 bases are shared with TRBD1. This CDR3 contains 16 residues. The trim removed 0 bases at V and 4 bases at J, leaving 6 bases unmatched. From germline, CDR1 is SEHNR and CDR2 FQNEAQ (reference sequence). CDR3 sequence: CASSLAGGDRNQPQHF. The CDR3 region has the DNA TGTGCCAGCAGCTTAGCAGGGGGCGATCGGAATCAGCCCCAGCATTTT.

The V gene is TRBV5-1, the J gene TRBJ2-1; 9 positions agree with TRBD2. There are 15 residues in the CDR3. Germline CDR1 and CDR2: SGHRS and YFSETQ. Trimming at V came to 2 bases and at J to 5 bases, leaving 5 bases not matched to a gene. CDR3 amino acids: CASSLAGGFHNEQFF. The CDR3 nucleotides are TGCGCCAGCAGCTTAGCGGGGGGCTTCCACAATGAGCAGTTCTTC.

The chain joins TRBV28 to TRBJ2-6, with 7 bases lining up with TRBD1. In germline, CDR1 is MDHEN, CDR2 SYDVKM. The CDR3 has 18 residues. After removal of 6 bases from V and 0 bases from J, the junction contained 11 bases not matched to a gene. The CDR3 is CASRKQRDSFSGANVLTF. The CDR3 bases are TGTGCCAGCAGAAAGCAACGGGACAGCTTCTCTGGGGCCAACGTCCTGACTTTC.

For the CDR3, the DNA is TGTGCCAGCACCCCGGGGGGTCCCTCGTACTTC. Encoded protein: CASTPGGPSYF. The chain joins TRBV28 to TRBJ2-4; TRBD2 matches 7 bases. CDR1 and CDR2 from the germline V gene are MDHEN and SYDVKM. Trimming cost V 7 bases and J 15 bases; bases outside gene matches: 9. The CDR3 has 11 amino acids.

The rearrangement links TRBV2 to TRBJ2-5; 7 bases map to TRBD2. J lost 0 bases, V lost 8 bases, and 6 bases had no gene match. Germline assignment: CDR1 SNHLY and CDR2 FYNNEI. This CDR3 is built from 14 residues. The CDR3: CASGGGVYQETQYF. The CDR3, as DNA: TGTGCCAGCGGGGGGGGAGTGTACCAAGAGACCCAGTACTTC. Full variable domain (remainder filled in from reference TRBV2 and TRBJ2-5): EPEVTQTPSHQVTQMGQEVILRCVPISNHLYFYWYRQILGQKVEFLVSFYNNEISEKSEIFDDQFSVERPDGSNFTLKIRSTKLEDSAMYFCASGGGVYQETQYFGPGTRLLVL.

CDR3 sequence: CASSSGGRGTEAFF. The CDR3 DNA reads TGTGCCAGCAGTTCGGGGGGGCGAGGCACTGAAGCTTTCTTT. This chain joins TRBV28 and TRBJ1-1, with a possible D match to TRBD1 (6 bases). This CDR3 has 14 amino acids. V lost 4 bases to trimming and J lost 4 bases, with 13 bases between them. The V gene's germline CDR1 is MDHEN and CDR2 SYDVKM.

This clone was observed a few times. This rearrangement joins TRBV28 to TRBJ1-2; a weak D match, TRBD1 (5 bases). The CDR3 has 13 residues. CDR1 is MDHEN, CDR2 SYDVKM, per germline. V lost 10 bases to trimming and J lost 0 bases, with 12 bases between them. The CDR3 nucleotides read TGTGCCACCAGGGCGGGGGCTAACTATGGCTACACCTTC. Translating gives CATRAGANYGYTF.

V is TRBV19 and J is TRBJ1-1, with a weak D call TRBD1 (5 bases). V lost 3 bases, J lost 6 bases, and 14 bases lay in between. Germline V CDR1 and CDR2: LNHDA, SQIVND (reference sequence). This CDR3 region has 14 residues. The CDR3 protein is CASSIPTGIAEAFF. In nucleotides, the CDR3 is TGTGCCAGTAGTATTCCCACAGGCATCGCTGAAGCTTTCTTT.

The rearrangement links TRBV29-1 to TRBJ1-2; maybe TRBD1 (6 bases). CDR3 length: 14 amino acids. The germline V gene has CDR1 SQVTM and CDR2 ANQGSEA. The ends were cut back, 3 bases at V and 1 base at J, with 12 bases in the middle. This CDR3 is CSVDYRANNYGYTF. The CDR3 DNA follows: TGCAGCGTTGACTACAGGGCCAATAACTATGGCTACACCTTC.

This chain links TRBV30 with TRBJ1-3; 10 nucleotides line up with TRBD1. The CDR3 runs to 14 residues. V lost 5 bases and J lost 4; bases outside the gene matches: 5. Germline CDR1 and CDR2: GTSNPN and SVGIG (reference sequence). This CDR3 is CAWVTGGKGNTIYF. Here the CDR3 DNA reads TGTGCCTGGGTGACAGGGGGCAAGGGAAACACCATATATTTT.

This clone was observed a handful of times. The chain links TRBV10-1 to TRBJ1-1; TRBD1 might be the D (5 bases). Trimming removed 5 bases at V and 1 base at J, with 11 bases between. Germline V CDR1 and CDR2: WNHNN, SYGVQD (reference sequence). This CDR3 is 14 amino acids long. The chain's CDR3 is CASSPGTANTEAFF. In DNA form, the CDR3 reads TGCGCCAGCAGTCCCGGGACCGCGAACACTGAAGCTTTCTTT.

The chain recombines TRBV6-1 with TRBJ1-5, with 7 bases matching TRBD1. CDR1 and CDR2 (germline): MNHNS, SASEGT. This CDR3 spans 15 amino acids. V gave up 7 bases and J gave up 0 bases; unmatched junction bases: 6. CDR3 sequence: CASNRGFYSNQPQHF. Written as DNA, the CDR3 is TGTGCCAGCAACAGGGGATTTTATAGCAATCAGCCCCAGCATTTT.

This chain joins TRBV28 and TRBJ1-2; 7 bases agree with TRBD1. Unmatched junction bases numbered 7, after V lost 6 bases and J lost 0 bases. Germline V gene data show CDR1 as MDHEN and CDR2 as SYDVKM. The CDR3 contains 15 residues. The CDR3 DNA follows: TGTGCCAGCAGGGGCGGGGACAGAGCTAACTATGGCTACACCTTC. Protein product: CASRGGDRANYGYTF.

The rearrangement uses TRBV5-1 and TRBJ2-7; D may be TRBD1 (6 bases). CDR1 is SGHRS, CDR2 YFSETQ, per germline. V dropped 1 base and J dropped 7 bases, with 21 bases sitting between them. This CDR3 has 16 residues. CDR3 protein: CASSLITQQGPTEQYF. CDR3 sequence (DNA): TGCGCCAGCAGCTTGATCACCCAACAGGGCCCGACAGAGCAGTACTTC.

The V and J genes are TRBV7-8 and TRBJ2-2, with no clear D. The CDR3 covers 16 residues. Germline V CDR1 and CDR2: SGHVS, FQNEAQ. The germline V and J ends were trimmed by 5 bases and 4 bases, with 17 bases remaining between them. The CDR3 region has the DNA TGTGCCAGCAGCCCGGCTGTTGGGCGCTCCACCGGGGAGCTGTTTTTT. Encoded protein: CASSPAVGRSTGELFF.

The chain uses TRBV30 and TRBJ1-5; unclear D gene. Per the germline V gene, CDR1 is GTSNPN and CDR2 is SVGIG (reference sequence). CDR3 length: 13 residues. Trimming took 4 bases from V and 6 from J, leaving 13 bases between them. DNA for the CDR3: TGTGCCTGGAACGGTAGGGCGAGTCAGCCCCAGCATTTT. Its translation: CAWNGRASQPQHF.

The chain uses TRBV7-6 and TRBJ2-3; tentative D call: TRBD2 (6 bases). The CDR3 contains 15 residues. V was clipped by 2 bases and J by 4 bases, with 13 bases between them. Per the germline V gene, CDR1 is SGHVS and CDR2 is FNYEAQ. For the CDR3, the DNA is TGTGCCAGCAGCTTAAATGCGGGGTCGGCAGATACGCAGTATTTT. Translation gives CASSLNAGSADTQYF.

This clone has just a few counts. The chain has TRBV5-1 and TRBJ1-6; 7 bases line up with TRBD1. The CDR3 is made up of 16 amino acids. Germline V CDR1 and CDR2: SGHRS, YFSETQ. Unmatched junction bases numbered 2, after V lost 2 bases and J lost 0 bases. CDR3 bases: TGCGCCAGCAGCTTACAGGGGAGCTCCTATAATTCACCCCTCCACTTT. This sequence encodes CASSLQGSSYNSPLHF.